This TCR beta chain was found in a study of spatial heterogeneity in lung cancer. MiXCR, run by TCRdb on the 5' RACE reads, gives a single entry per CDR3 protein. Of some 80,000 distinct CDR3 sequences in the sample, 7.5% to 9.5% were seen once. J was trimmed by 8 bases and V by 2 bases; bases with no gene match: 10. The CDR3 runs to 16 residues. Germline values: CDR1 MNHNY, CDR2 SVGAGI (reference sequence). As to time point: sample taken at primary tumor resection. Whole-study results and caveats: Ubiquitous expanded tumor TCRs appeared in blood more at resection than follow-up.

This clonotype was observed a few times. The antigen is undetermined. The chain employs TRBV6-6 and TRBJ2-1; 9 bases line up with TRBD1. The TCR sequence derives from a male donor with early-stage non-small cell lung cancer. Sequencing used PBMCs, obtained at surgery. The CDR3 DNA reads TGTGCCAGCAGTTACCCTTTAGGACAGGGGAGGCATGAGCAGTTCTTC. Translation: CASSYPLGQGRHEQFF.